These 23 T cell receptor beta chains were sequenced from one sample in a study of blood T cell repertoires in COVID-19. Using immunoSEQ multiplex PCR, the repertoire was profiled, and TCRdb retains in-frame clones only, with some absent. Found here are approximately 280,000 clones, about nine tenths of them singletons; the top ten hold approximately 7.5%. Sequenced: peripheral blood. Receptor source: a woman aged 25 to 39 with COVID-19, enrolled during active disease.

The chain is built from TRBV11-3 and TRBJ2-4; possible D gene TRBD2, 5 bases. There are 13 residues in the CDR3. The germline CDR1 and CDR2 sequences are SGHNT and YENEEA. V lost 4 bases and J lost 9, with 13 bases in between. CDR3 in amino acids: CASSSEWGAIQYF. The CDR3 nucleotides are TGTGCCAGCAGCTCCGAATGGGGAGCCATTCAGTACTTC.

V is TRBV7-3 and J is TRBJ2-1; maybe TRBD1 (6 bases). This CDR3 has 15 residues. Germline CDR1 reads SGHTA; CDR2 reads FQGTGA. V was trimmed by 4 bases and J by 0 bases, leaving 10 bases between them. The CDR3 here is CASSSDRSSYNEQFF. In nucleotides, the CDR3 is TGTGCCAGCAGCTCCGACAGGAGCTCCTACAATGAGCAGTTCTTC.

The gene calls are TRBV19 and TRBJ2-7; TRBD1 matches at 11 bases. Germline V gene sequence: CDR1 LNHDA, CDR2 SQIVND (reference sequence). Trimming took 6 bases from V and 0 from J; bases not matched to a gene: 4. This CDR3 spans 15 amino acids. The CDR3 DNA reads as TGTGCCAGTAGAACCGGGACAGGGGGCTCCTACGAGCAGTACTTC. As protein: CASRTGTGGSYEQYF.

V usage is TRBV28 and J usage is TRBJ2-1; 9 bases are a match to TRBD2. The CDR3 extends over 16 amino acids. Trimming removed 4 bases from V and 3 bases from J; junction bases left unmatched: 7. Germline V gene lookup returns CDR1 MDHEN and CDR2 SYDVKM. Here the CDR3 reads CASSSLGLAYYNEQFF. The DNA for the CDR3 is TGTGCCAGCAGTTCACTCGGACTAGCGTACTACAATGAGCAGTTCTTC.

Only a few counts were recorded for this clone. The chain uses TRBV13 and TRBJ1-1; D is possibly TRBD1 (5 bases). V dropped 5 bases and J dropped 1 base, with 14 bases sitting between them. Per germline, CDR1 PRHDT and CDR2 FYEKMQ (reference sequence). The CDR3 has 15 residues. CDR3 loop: CASSNKGIRNTEAFF. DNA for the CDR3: TGTGCCAGCAGCAACAAGGGGATTAGGAACACTGAAGCTTTCTTT.

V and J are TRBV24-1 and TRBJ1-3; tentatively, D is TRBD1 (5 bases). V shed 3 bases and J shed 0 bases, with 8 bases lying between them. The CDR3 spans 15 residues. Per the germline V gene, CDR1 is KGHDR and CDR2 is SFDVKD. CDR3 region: CATSDPGGSGNTIYF. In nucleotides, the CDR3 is TGTGCCACCAGTGATCCGGGGGGCTCTGGAAACACCATATATTTT.

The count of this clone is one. CDR3 protein: CAWVLVAGTDTQYF. CDR3 coding DNA: TGTGCCTGGGTCCTGGTAGCGGGAACAGATACGCAGTATTTT. The rearrangement joins TRBV30 to TRBJ2-3, with TRBD2 matching over 8 bases. J was trimmed by 3 bases and V by 5 bases; bases with no gene match: 7. This CDR3 region has 14 residues. The V gene's germline CDR1 is GTSNPN and CDR2 SVGIG (reference sequence).

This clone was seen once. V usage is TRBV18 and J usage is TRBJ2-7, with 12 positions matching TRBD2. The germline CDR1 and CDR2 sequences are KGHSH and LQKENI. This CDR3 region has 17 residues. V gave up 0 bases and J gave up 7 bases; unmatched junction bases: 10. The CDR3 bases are TGTGCCAGCTCACCACCGGGACTAGCGGGCGAAGGTCGGGAGCAGTACTTC. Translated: CASSPPGLAGEGREQYF.

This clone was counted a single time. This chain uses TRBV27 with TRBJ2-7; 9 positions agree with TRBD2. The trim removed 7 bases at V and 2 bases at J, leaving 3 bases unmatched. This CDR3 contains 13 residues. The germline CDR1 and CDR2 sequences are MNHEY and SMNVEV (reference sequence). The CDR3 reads CASKGLAPYEQYF. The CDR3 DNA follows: TGTGCCAGCAAGGGACTAGCCCCCTACGAGCAGTACTTC.

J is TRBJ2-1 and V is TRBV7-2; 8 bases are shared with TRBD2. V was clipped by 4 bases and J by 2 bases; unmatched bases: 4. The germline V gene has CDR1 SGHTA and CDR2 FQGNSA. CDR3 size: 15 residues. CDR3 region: CASSSPGGTYNEQFF. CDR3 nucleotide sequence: TGTGCCAGCAGCTCCCCGGGGGGGACCTACAATGAGCAGTTCTTC.

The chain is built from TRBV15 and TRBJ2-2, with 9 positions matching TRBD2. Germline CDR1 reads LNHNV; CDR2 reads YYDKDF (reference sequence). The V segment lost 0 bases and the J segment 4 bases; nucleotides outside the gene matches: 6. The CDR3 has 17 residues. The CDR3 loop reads CATSRDNSGSGTGELFF. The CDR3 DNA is TGTGCCACCAGCAGAGATAATAGCGGGAGTGGCACCGGGGAGCTGTTTTTT. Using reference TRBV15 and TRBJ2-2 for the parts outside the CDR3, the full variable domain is DAMVIQNPRYQVTQFGKPVTLSCSQTLNHNVMYWYQQKSSQAPKLLFHYYDKDFNNEADTPDNFQSRRPNTSFCFLDIRSPGLGDTAMYLCATSRDNSGSGTGELFFGEGSRLTVL.

The CDR3 protein is CASSLLAGGPDTQYF. The CDR3 DNA reads as TGTGCCAGCAGTCTCCTAGCGGGAGGACCAGATACGCAGTATTTT. The chain is built from TRBV6-5 and TRBJ2-3, with TRBD2 identical over 11 bases. V trimming: 5 bases; J trimming: 4 bases; junction bases outside the gene matches: 5. The CDR3 runs to 15 residues. In germline, CDR1 is MNHEY, CDR2 SVGAGI.

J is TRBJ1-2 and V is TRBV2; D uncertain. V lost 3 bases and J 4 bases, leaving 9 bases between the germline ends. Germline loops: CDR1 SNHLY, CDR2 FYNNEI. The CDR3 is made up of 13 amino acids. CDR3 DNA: TGTGCCAGCAGTGAGGAGGGTGGCTATGGCTACACCTTC. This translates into CASSEEGGYGYTF.

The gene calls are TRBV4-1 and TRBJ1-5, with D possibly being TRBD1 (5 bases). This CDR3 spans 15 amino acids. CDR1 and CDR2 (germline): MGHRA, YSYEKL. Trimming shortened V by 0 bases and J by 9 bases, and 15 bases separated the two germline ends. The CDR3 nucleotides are TGCGCCAGCAGCCAAGATGGGACCGCCGGGAGGCCCCAGCATTTT. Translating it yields CASSQDGTAGRPQHF.

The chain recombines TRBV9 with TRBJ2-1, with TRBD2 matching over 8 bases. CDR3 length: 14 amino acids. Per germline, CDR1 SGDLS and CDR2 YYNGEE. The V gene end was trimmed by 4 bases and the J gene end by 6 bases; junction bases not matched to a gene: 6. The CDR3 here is CASSFGGATNEQFF. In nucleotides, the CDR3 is TGTGCCAGCAGCTTCGGGGGGGCCACCAATGAGCAGTTCTTC.

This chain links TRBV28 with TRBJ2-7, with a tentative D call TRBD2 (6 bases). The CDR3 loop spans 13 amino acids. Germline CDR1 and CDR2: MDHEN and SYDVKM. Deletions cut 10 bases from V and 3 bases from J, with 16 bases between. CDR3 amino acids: CATAGLVYYEQYF. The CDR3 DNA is TGTGCCACCGCGGGGCTAGTCTACTACGAGCAGTACTTC.

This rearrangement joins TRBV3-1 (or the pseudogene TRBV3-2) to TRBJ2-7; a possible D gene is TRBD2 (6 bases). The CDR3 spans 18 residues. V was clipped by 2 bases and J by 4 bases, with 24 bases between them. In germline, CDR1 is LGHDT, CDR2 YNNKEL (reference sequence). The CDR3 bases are TGTGCCAGCAGCCAAAAGGCGGCATTAGCGGAAACTCGATACGAGCAGTACTTC. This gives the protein CASSQKAALAETRYEQYF.

The CDR3 here is CASSLEGRGDTGELFF. For the CDR3, the DNA is TGCGCCAGCAGCTTGGAGGGCAGGGGGGACACCGGGGAGCTGTTTTTT. V gene TRBV5-1 combines with J gene TRBJ2-2, with a possible D match to TRBD1 (7 bases). The CDR3 is 16 amino acids. V lost 0 bases, J lost 3 bases, and 12 bases lay in between. Germline lookup yields CDR1 SGHRS and CDR2 YFSETQ.

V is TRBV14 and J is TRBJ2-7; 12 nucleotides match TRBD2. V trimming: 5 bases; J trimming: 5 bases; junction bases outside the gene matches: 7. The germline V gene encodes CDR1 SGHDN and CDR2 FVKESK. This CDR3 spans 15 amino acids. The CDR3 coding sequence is TGTGCCAGCAGCAAGACTAGCGGGAGTTACGACGAGCAGTACTTC. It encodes CASSKTSGSYDEQYF.

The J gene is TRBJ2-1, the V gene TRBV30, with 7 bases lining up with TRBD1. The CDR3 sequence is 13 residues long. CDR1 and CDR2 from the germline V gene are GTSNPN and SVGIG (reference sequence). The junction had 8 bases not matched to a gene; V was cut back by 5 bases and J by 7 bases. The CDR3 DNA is TGTGCCTGGGACAGGGTACGGGGTAATGAGCAGTTCTTC. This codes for CAWDRVRGNEQFF.

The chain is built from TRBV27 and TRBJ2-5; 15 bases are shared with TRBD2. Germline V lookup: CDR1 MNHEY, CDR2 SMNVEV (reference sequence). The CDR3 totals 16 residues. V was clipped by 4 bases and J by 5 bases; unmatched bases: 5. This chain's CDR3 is CASSSGLAGGRETQYF. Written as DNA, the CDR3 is TGTGCCAGCAGTTCGGGACTAGCGGGAGGACGTGAGACCCAGTACTTC.

The CDR3 sequence is CATHPLAGVGEQYF. CDR3 coding DNA: TGTGCCACCCACCCACTAGCGGGAGTGGGCGAGCAGTACTTC. This chain links TRBV10-3 with TRBJ2-7; 11 nucleotides agree with TRBD2. Per germline, CDR1 ENHRY and CDR2 SYGVKD. CDR3 length: 14 residues. The V segment lost 10 bases and the J segment 6 bases; nucleotides outside the gene matches: 11.

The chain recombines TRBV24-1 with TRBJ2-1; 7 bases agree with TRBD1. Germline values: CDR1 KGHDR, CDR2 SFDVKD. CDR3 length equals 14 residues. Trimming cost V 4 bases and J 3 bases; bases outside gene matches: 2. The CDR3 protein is CATSETGNYNEQFF. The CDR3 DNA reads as TGTGCCACCAGTGAGACAGGGAACTACAATGAGCAGTTCTTC.